Listed below are T cell receptor beta chains from one sample, sequenced in a study of T cells in localized non-small cell lung cancer. Data came from immunoSEQ multiplex PCR; TCRdb stores just in-frame clones and leaves some out. The sample comprises nearly 25,000 clones, around 85% of which are singletons, and 5% to 6.5% rests with the top ten. Sequenced here: peripheral blood, sampled before any cancer treatment. The receptor source for this set is a male donor at least 60 years old with stage II squamous cell lung carcinoma. Both conserved end residues are part of each CDR3. The order of the fields is CDR3 protein, CDR3 DNA, D gene, clone size, J gene, V gene. The D gene is left open where the match is weak. Clone size is shown for a subset of rows, as once, few, many or a class of expanded clone.

CASSLDGSSYSSYEQYF	TGCGCCAGCAGCTTGGATGGTAGCAGTTACAGTTCCTACGAGCAGTACTTC	.	.	TRBJ2-7	TRBV5-1
CATRRGGGNTIYF	TGTGCCACCCGGAGGGGCGGTGGAAACACCATATATTTT	.	.	TRBJ1-3	TRBV19
CASSSSQKIYGYTF	TGTGCCAGCAGCTCTTCCCAGAAAATCTATGGCTACACCTTC	.	once	TRBJ1-2	TRBV5-4
CASSPPRTSGRREDTQYF	TGTGCCAGCAGCCCCCCACGGACTAGCGGGAGAAGAGAGGATACGCAGTATTTT	TRBD2	.	TRBJ2-3	TRBV7-9
CASSLEGEVDTQYF	TGTGCCAGCAGCTTGGAGGGTGAGGTAGATACGCAGTATTTT	.	.	TRBJ2-3	TRBV5-6
CASSPRTGGDFSYEQYF	TGTGCCAGCAGCCCGAGGACAGGGGGAGACTTCTCCTACGAGCAGTACTTC	TRBD1	.	TRBJ2-7	TRBV7-6
CASSVGGDSYEQYF	TGTGCCAGTAGCGTCGGGGGGGATTCCTACGAGCAGTACTTC	TRBD2	.	TRBJ2-7	TRBV19
CASSYQGTSSGNTIYF	TGTGCCAGCAGTTACCAGGGCACCTCCTCTGGAAACACCATATATTTT	.	.	TRBJ1-3	TRBV6-5
CASSPDKNYGYTF	TGTGCCAGCAGCCCAGACAAGAACTATGGCTACACCTTC	.	.	TRBJ1-2	TRBV6-6
CASSENSRDEQYF	TGTGCCAGCAGTGAAAACTCCCGAGACGAGCAGTACTTC	.	.	TRBJ2-7	TRBV2
CASSLTDTDSGNTIYF	TGTGCCAGCAGCCTCACGGACACCGACTCTGGAAACACCATATATTTT	.	.	TRBJ1-3	TRBV9
CASSEDPTGTYTF	TGCGCCAGCAGTGAGGACCCGACAGGAACCTACACCTTC	.	.	TRBJ1-2	TRBV10-1
CASSSGTGINTGELFF	TGTGCTAGCAGCTCCGGGACAGGGATCAACACCGGGGAGCTGTTTTTT	TRBD1	.	TRBJ2-2	TRBV7-7
CASSEPGLTQETQYF	TGTGCCAGCAGCGAGCCCGGACTAACCCAAGAGACCCAGTACTTC	.	.	TRBJ2-5	TRBV5-6
CASSPALIRGEQYF	TGTGCCAGCTCACCTGCATTGATCAGGGGCGAGCAGTACTTC	.	.	TRBJ2-7	TRBV18
CASSAHQGLYGYTF	TGTGCCAGCAGCGCACATCAGGGACTCTATGGCTACACCTTC	.	.	TRBJ1-2	TRBV5-4
CSGSGAYEQYF	TGCAGCGGTAGTGGTGCCTACGAGCAGTACTTC	.	.	TRBJ2-7	TRBV29-1
CASSQGVGMNTEAFF	TGCGCCAGCAGCCAAGGGGTGGGGATGAACACTGAAGCTTTCTTT	.	.	TRBJ1-1	TRBV4-3
CASYSGGGGPQHF	TGTGCCAGCTACTCCGGAGGCGGAGGGCCCCAGCATTTT	.	.	TRBJ1-5	TRBV6-6
CASSLYLHRGISEQYF	TGTGCCAGCAGTTTGTACCTACACAGGGGGATAAGCGAGCAGTACTTC	TRBD1	.	TRBJ2-7	TRBV28
CSVVALGREGYNEQFF	TGCAGCGTTGTAGCGCTAGGACGGGAGGGCTACAATGAGCAGTTCTTC	TRBD2	.	TRBJ2-1	TRBV29-1
CASSLRLGEQFF	TGTGCCAGCAGCTTAAGACTAGGTGAGCAGTTCTTC	.	.	TRBJ2-1	TRBV7-3
CASSRGQGARSGANVLTF	TGTGCCAGTAGTCGCGGACAGGGGGCAAGGTCTGGGGCCAACGTCCTGACTTTC	TRBD1	.	TRBJ2-6	TRBV19
CASRHNSDRANEQFF	TGTGCCAGCAGGCACAACTCCGACAGGGCCAATGAGCAGTTCTTC	TRBD1	.	TRBJ2-1	TRBV6-6
CASSALAGAGANVLTF	TGTGCCAGCAGCGCCTTAGCGGGAGCCGGGGCCAACGTCCTGACTTTC	TRBD2	few	TRBJ2-6	TRBV9
CASRNSRGPNEKLFF	TGTGCCAGCAGAAACTCCAGGGGCCCTAATGAAAAACTGTTTTTT	.	.	TRBJ1-4	TRBV6-5
CASSSSGALNEQYF	TGTGCCAGCAGCTCAAGTGGGGCTCTCAACGAGCAGTACTTC	.	.	TRBJ2-7	TRBV7-2
CASRNLGVDGNTIYF	TGTGCCAGTAGAAATTTGGGGGTAGACGGAAACACCATATATTTT	.	.	TRBJ1-3	TRBV19
CASSVVGGTANTGELFF	TGTGCCAGCAGCGTAGTGGGGGGGACCGCGAACACCGGGGAGCTGTTTTTT	TRBD2	.	TRBJ2-2	TRBV9
CASSLGQGFDQPQHF	TGTGCCAGCAGCTTGGGACAGGGCTTCGATCAGCCCCAGCATTTT	TRBD1	.	TRBJ1-5	TRBV5-6
CSVSDRDRRYHF	TGCAGCGTTAGTGACCGGGATCGTCGCTATCACTTC	.	.	TRBJ2-7	TRBV29-1
CASSPRDMATEAFF	TGCGCCAGCAGCCCCCGGGACATGGCCACTGAAGCTTTCTTT	.	.	TRBJ1-1	TRBV5-1
CASGRVAQTNEKLFF	TGTGCCAGCGGAAGGGTGGCACAGACTAATGAAAAACTGTTTTTT	.	few	TRBJ1-4	TRBV6-1
CASSTYRESYNEQFF	TGTGCCAGTAGTACGTACAGGGAATCCTACAATGAGCAGTTCTTC	.	.	TRBJ2-1	TRBV19
CASSESTSPLHF	TGTGCCAGCAGTGAATCTACTTCACCCCTCCACTTT	.	.	TRBJ1-6	TRBV6-5
CASSPVSGGASETQYF	TGTGCCAGCAGCCCCGTTAGCGGGGGGGCCTCCGAGACCCAGTACTTC	TRBD2	.	TRBJ2-5	TRBV7-2
CASSPPGGNYNEQFF	TGTGCCAGCAGCCCCCCCGGGGGTAATTACAATGAGCAGTTCTTC	.	.	TRBJ2-1	TRBV7-2
CASSPPGTRKTGELFF	TGTGCCAGTAGCCCCCCCGGGACTAGGAAGACCGGGGAGCTGTTTTTT	TRBD2	.	TRBJ2-2	TRBV19
CASSFSLLSSYEQYF	TGTGCCAGCAGCTTCAGTCTACTCTCATCCTACGAGCAGTACTTC	.	.	TRBJ2-7	TRBV11-3
CASSVGSDTEAFF	TGTGCCAGCAGCGTAGGATCAGACACTGAAGCTTTCTTT	.	.	TRBJ1-1	TRBV9
CAISEFRGTATYEQYF	TGTGCCATCAGTGAGTTTAGAGGGACAGCCACCTACGAGCAGTACTTC	TRBD1	.	TRBJ2-7	TRBV10-3
CASSRGGAGKNIQYF	TGTGCCAGCAGCCGGGGGGGGGCCGGCAAAAACATTCAGTACTTC	TRBD2	.	TRBJ2-4	TRBV27
CASSFQTGGGPGELFF	TGTGCCAGCAGCTTCCAGACAGGGGGCGGCCCCGGGGAGCTGTTTTTT	TRBD1	.	TRBJ2-2	TRBV7-2
CASSWGVDSNQPQHF	TGTGCCAGCAGCTGGGGAGTGGATAGCAATCAGCCCCAGCATTTT	.	few	TRBJ1-5	TRBV5-6
CASSPPNSPNTEAFF	TGTGCCAGCAGCCCCCCGAACAGCCCAAACACTGAAGCTTTCTTT	.	.	TRBJ1-1	TRBV7-2
CASSEVRGMSYGYTF	TGTGCCAGCAGTGAAGTCCGTGGGATGAGCTATGGCTACACCTTC	.	.	TRBJ1-2	TRBV6-1
CASSGEGDEQYF	TGTGCCAGCAGTGGAGAGGGGGACGAGCAGTACTTC	.	.	TRBJ2-7	TRBV2
CSVFHVPSYNEQFF	TGCAGCGTTTTTCATGTACCCTCCTACAATGAGCAGTTCTTC	.	.	TRBJ2-1	TRBV29-1
CAISDPNRGSTYGYTF	TGTGCCATCAGTGACCCTAATCGGGGGTCCACCTATGGCTACACCTTC	.	.	TRBJ1-2	TRBV10-3
CASSVASDTAYNEQFF	TGTGCCAGCAGTGTCGCGTCGGACACTGCCTACAATGAGCAGTTCTTC	.	once	TRBJ2-1	TRBV25-1
CAWSGSSNQPQHF	TGTGCCTGGAGTGGCAGTTCTAATCAGCCCCAGCATTTT	.	.	TRBJ1-5	TRBV30
CASSPTGASGRRTDTQYF	TGTGCCAGCAGCCCGACCGGTGCGAGCGGGAGGAGGACAGATACGCAGTATTTT	TRBD2	once	TRBJ2-3	TRBV9
CASSFAGWGTGELFF	TGTGCCAGCAGCTTTGCAGGGTGGGGCACCGGGGAGCTGTTTTTT	.	.	TRBJ2-2	TRBV5-8